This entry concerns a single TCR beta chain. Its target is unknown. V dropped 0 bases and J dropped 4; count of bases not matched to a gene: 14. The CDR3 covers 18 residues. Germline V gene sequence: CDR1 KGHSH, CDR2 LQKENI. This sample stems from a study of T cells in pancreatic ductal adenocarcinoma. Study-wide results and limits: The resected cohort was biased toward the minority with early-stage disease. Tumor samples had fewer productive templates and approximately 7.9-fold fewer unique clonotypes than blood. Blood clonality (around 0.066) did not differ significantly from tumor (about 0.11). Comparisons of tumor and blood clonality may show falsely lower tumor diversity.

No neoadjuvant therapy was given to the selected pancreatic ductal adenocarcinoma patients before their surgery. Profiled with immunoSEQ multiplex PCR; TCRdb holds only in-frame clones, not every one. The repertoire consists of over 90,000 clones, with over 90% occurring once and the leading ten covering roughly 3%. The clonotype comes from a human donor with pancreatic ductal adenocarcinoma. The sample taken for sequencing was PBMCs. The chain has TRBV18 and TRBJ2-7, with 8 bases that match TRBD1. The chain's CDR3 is CASSPPTYTDRGIYEQYF. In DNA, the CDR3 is TGTGCCAGCTCACCACCCACTTACACCGACAGGGGAATTTACGAGCAGTACTTC.